The clone carrying this TCR beta chain appeared once. Its antigen is as yet unknown. This sample is part of a study of shared clonotypes between healthy human individuals. Study-wide points: For sorted subsets, rarefaction showed incomplete sequencing despite large depth.

Naive CD8 isolation took CD45RO-negative cells positively selected for CCR7 and excluded terminally differentiated effector memory CD45RA+ cells. The repertoire was sequenced with immunoSEQ multiplex PCR; TCRdb's copy has only in-frame clones and lacks some. This table holds 700,000 to 950,000 clones, 96% found once. CDR1 PRHDT and CDR2 FYEKMQ come from the germline V gene (reference sequence). The CDR3 runs 11 residues. The germline V and J ends were trimmed by 4 bases and 6 bases, with 6 bases remaining between them. The sequenced sample consisted of naive CD8+ T cells sorted from blood. This clonotype was obtained from a man under 40 in good health. This chain joins TRBV13 and TRBJ1-1; no reliable D call. CDR3 in amino acids: CASSSLSEAFF. DNA of the CDR3: TGTGCCAGCAGCTCTTTATCTGAAGCTTTCTTT.